This T cell receptor beta chain comes out of a study of blood T cell repertoires in COVID-19. On the study more broadly: COVID-19 samples from acute and convalescent phases originated in the United States, Italy and Spain. PBMCs, B-cell-depleted T cells, or T cells provided the cDNA or gDNA that made up the material.

The CDR3 length is 16 residues. Germline V CDR1 and CDR2: SGHVS, FNYEAQ. J was trimmed by 2 bases and V by 5 bases; bases with no gene match: 11. Authors' processing steps: Using reference gene primer amplification, nucleated cell counts were estimated. Sequenced by immunoSEQ multiplex PCR; TCRdb stores in-frame clones only, minus some. That table is the source of V, J and clone size, and D and trimming were worked out from the DNA. The data show some 150,000 clones, with roughly four fifths seen just once and roughly 7.7% held by the top ten. The TCR originated in a human donor with acute or convalescent COVID-19. The donor label of this sample is uncertain. J is TRBJ1-2 and V is TRBV7-6; 7 bases agree with TRBD1. Sequencing input: peripheral blood. The CDR3: CASSENRGRKNYGYTF. The CDR3 nucleotides are TGTGCCAGCAGCGAAAACAGGGGCCGCAAGAACTATGGCTACACCTTC.